This entry lists 12 T cell receptor delta chains sequenced from one sample in a study of γδ T cells in repeated Plasmodium falciparum infection. Bulk repertoires came from Vgamma9/Vdelta2+ or Vdelta2-negative gammadelta T cells flow-sorted from PBMC. TCRdb processed the multiplex PCR reads again with the CATT caller. The sample records around 50,000 delta-chain clones, approximately 1.8% being singletons. The sample consisted of gamma-delta T cells from blood. The receptors come from a pool of human donors (malaria-infected and uninfected, not separated).

As for this clone: This is likely an artifact of a read error, given a far larger clone one base away. The identical CDR3 is also encoded by other nucleotide sequences in the sample. The genes are TRDV3 and TRDJ1, with 11 bases identical to TRDD3. No J gene is reported in TCRdb; it was inferred here by comparing the DNA with germline. Germline V gene data show CDR1 as TVYSNPD and CDR2 as GDNSRS (reference sequence). This CDR3 spans 21 amino acids. Trimming took 5 bases from V and 5 from J; bases not matched to a gene: 31. The CDR3 DNA reads TGTGCCACCTACCTTCCTTCTCTCTATTGGGGGATACGCGGTTTTTTTGATAAACTCATCTTT. Amino acid sequence: CATYLPSLYWGIRGFFDKLIF.

A few counts support this clone. The protein TCRdb gives is from a much larger clone and does not agree with this DNA's translation at residue 9, likely a read error; the protein shown here comes from the DNA. This chain links TRDV3 with TRDJ1; 10 nucleotides match TRDD3. The J gene was not available in TCRdb and was assigned here by matching the DNA to germline segments. V lost 1 base, J lost 2 bases, and 7 bases stayed unmatched. CDR1 TVYSNPD and CDR2 GDNSRS come from the germline V gene (reference sequence). The CDR3 loop spans 15 amino acids. The CDR3 loop reads CAFTNWGMCTDKLIF. CDR3 in DNA: TGTGCCTTTACGAACTGGGGGATGTGTACCGATAAACTCATCTTT.

This clone was detected many times. TCRdb shows a much larger clone's protein in place of this DNA's translation, and the two differ at residue 6, likely through a read error; the protein shown is translated from the DNA. V is TRDV2 and J is TRDJ1; TRDD3 matches 10 bases. Here the J gene was assigned by germline matching of the DNA, as TCRdb has none. Per the germline V gene, CDR1 is GEAIGNYY and CDR2 is EKD. The CDR3 has 17 residues. The junction had 9 bases not matched to a gene; V was cut back by 0 bases and J by 3 bases. The CDR3 DNA reads as TGTGCCTGTGACACCTCATGGGTGGGGGATACCTCCGATAAACTCATCTTT. The encoded protein is CACDTSWVGDTSDKLIF.

In this sample, this clone turned up many times. With only one base between it and a far larger clone, this is likely a read error. The chain joins TRAV38-2/DV8 to TRDJ1, with D perhaps matching TRDD3 (5 bases). Trimming pared 6 bases from V and 7 bases from J, leaving 37 bases between. The CDR3 runs to 20 residues. Germline V lookup: CDR1 TSESDYY, CDR2 QEAYKQQN. The CDR3 spells CAYIGSGSTPGRWWGRKLIF. CDR3 DNA sequence: TGTGCTTATATAGGTAGCGGGAGTACTCCCGGCCGGTGGTGGGGCCGTAAACTCATCTTT.

As to this clone: This likely came from a read error, as a far larger clone is one base away. Within the sample, other DNA sequences also encode this same CDR3. The rearrangement links TRDV3 to TRDJ1, with 9 bases aligning to TRDD3. The J gene is not listed in TCRdb, so it was assigned here from a DNA match to germline. This CDR3 spans 26 amino acids. Per the germline V gene, CDR1 is TVYSNPD and CDR2 is GDNSRS (reference sequence). The CDR3 sequence: CAYGSFLKPLLLGDPEYPPTVYKLIF. CDR3 nucleotides: TGTGCATACGGATCCTTCCTTAAGCCCCTGTTACTGGGGGACCCCGAATATCCACCCACTGTTTATAAACTCATCTTT.

About this clone itself: TCRdb pairs this DNA with a much larger clone's protein that differs at residue 18, likely a read error; the protein shown was translated from the DNA. V is TRAV38-2/DV8 and J is TRDJ1; D is unresolved. The CDR3 totals 21 residues. Germline V gene data show CDR1 as TSESDYY and CDR2 as QEAYKQQN. The CDR3 DNA sequence: TGTGCTTATAGGAGCTCCGCTTTATGCCTCTGTACATCCAGCTACACCGATGAACTCATCTTT. The encoded protein is CAYRSSALCLCTSSYTDELIF.

Of note for this clone: Only one base separates this from a far larger clonotype, so it likely reflects a read error. Within the sample, other DNA sequences also encode this same CDR3. The chain has TRAV38-2/DV8 and TRDJ1, with 8 bases aligning to TRDD3. Assignment of the J gene here rests on matching the DNA to germline, because TCRdb gives none. The CDR3 runs to 23 residues. V was pared by 2 bases and J by 7 bases, with 34 bases of the junction left unmatched. The germline V gene has CDR1 TSESDYY and CDR2 QEAYKQQN. The CDR3 here is CAYRSIELFPLLLGAKPGGKLIF. The CDR3 DNA reads TGTGCTTATAGGAGTATAGAACTATTCCCTCTATTACTGGGGGCCAAACCTGGAGGTAAACTCATCTTT.

As to this clone: The protein that TCRdb holds for this DNA derives from a much larger clone and differs from the translated DNA at residue 8, which likely indicates a read error; the protein shown here is translated from the DNA. The chain recombines TRDV3 with TRDJ1; TRDD3 is a possible D gene (6 bases). TCRdb offers no J gene call, so here the DNA was matched to germline to obtain one. The CDR3 contains 12 residues. In germline, CDR1 is TVYSNPD, CDR2 GDNSRS (reference sequence). The CDR3 DNA reads as TGTGCCTTTTGCTCGGATACCGAGAAACTCATCTTT. Its translation: CAFCSDTEKLIF.

In the case of this clone: TCRdb's protein, taken from a much larger clone, differs from this DNA's translation at residue 10, likely owing to a read error; the protein displayed comes from the DNA. V is TRDV1 and J is TRDJ1, with a possible D match to TRDD3 (6 bases). The J gene is absent in TCRdb and was assigned here via DNA matching to germline. From germline, CDR1 is TSWWSYY and CDR2 QGS. CDR3 length: 24 amino acids. V dropped 0 bases and J dropped 0 bases, with 35 bases sitting between them. The CDR3 is CALGELGYSVTLGINRLYTDKLIF. In nucleotides, the CDR3 is TGTGCTCTTGGGGAACTCGGTTATAGTGTTACTTTGGGGATCAACCGATTGTACACCGATAAACTCATCTTT.

About this clone: One end of the junction fails to match germline, which may point to a read error. The V gene is TRDV1, the J gene TRDJ1, with 10 bases fitting TRDD3. Here the J gene came from matching the DNA to germline, since TCRdb omits it. The CDR3 has 22 amino acids. In germline, CDR1 is TSWWSYY, CDR2 QGS. For the CDR3, the DNA is TGCTCGGGGGAAGGTTCTTTCCCTTCGTTCGTACTGGGGGATGGATACACCGATAAACTCATCTTT. Translation: CSGEGSFPSFVLGDGYTDKLIF.

This clone was seen a few times. This DNA's translation differs at residue 21 from TCRdb's protein, which comes from a much larger clone; a read error is likely, and the protein shown is translated from the DNA. V usage is TRDV3 and J usage is TRDJ1, with TRDD3 identical over 12 bases. This CDR3 comprises 25 residues. The germline V gene has CDR1 TVYSNPD and CDR2 GDNSRS (reference sequence). V was clipped by 1 base and J by 6 bases; unmatched bases: 39. The CDR3 loop reads CAFIPFLVKGYTGGYPPGVGNKLIF. CDR3 in DNA: TGTGCCTTTATCCCTTTTTTAGTGAAGGGTTATACTGGGGGATACCCTCCGGGAGTTGGCAATAAACTCATCTTT.

There are many counts of this clone. Only one base separates this from a far larger clonotype, so it likely reflects a read error. The sample holds other DNA sequences that translate to the same CDR3. The J gene is uncalled and the V gene is TRDV2; the table's D call, TRDD3, has no DNA check behind it. The CDR3 spans 12 residues. The germline CDR1 and CDR2 sequences are GEAIGNYY and EKD. As DNA, the CDR3 is TGTGCCTGTGAGGGATATCCCGATAAACTCATCTTC. This sequence encodes CACEGYPDKLIF.